The clone carrying this T cell receptor beta chain occurred many times. Its antigen is currently unknown. The sample is drawn from a study of blood T cells in healthy people across ages. Overall study context: Capture by template switching was about one barcoded beta molecule per two T cells.

Together with a sample-barcoded 5' primer, a J-beta primer mix was included in a second PCR lasting about 7 to 12 cycles. TCRdb independently ran MiXCR on the 5' RACE reads; one entry per CDR3 protein. The sample records roughly 650,000 distinct CDR3 sequences, about 30% being singletons. Broader study findings: Among T cells, TCR beta diversity per million cells dropped roughly linearly as age rose. Total diversity from one million sequenced T cells was likely underestimated. Long-lived donors had more naive CD4+ cells and higher diversity than aged donors.

V was cut by 0 bases and J by 7 bases, with 13 bases left in between. CDR3 length equals 14 residues. Germline V lookup: CDR1 SGHRS, CDR2 YFSETQ. The rearrangement links TRBV5-1 to TRBJ1-2, with D possibly matching TRBD1 (6 bases). This TCR derives from a woman aged 80 or older in good health. The sample comprised blood. CDR3 coding DNA: TGCGCCAGCAGCTTGGCCGGACAGCGAAGTGGCTACACCTTC. Encoded protein: CASSLAGQRSGYTF.